Listed below are T cell receptor beta chains from one sample, sequenced in a study of OX40 agonist ivuxolimab in advanced cancers. Clones were read by immunoSEQ multiplex PCR, and TCRdb kept only the in-frame ones, dropping some. The data contain under 90,000 clones, 70% to 90% of them singletons. This specimen consisted of CD4+ or CD8+ T cells sorted from blood, obtained in a trial of the OX40 agonist ivuxolimab. These receptors came from an adult with an advanced solid tumor such as melanoma, head and neck, liver or kidney cancer. The CDR3 runs from the conserved cysteine through the conserved F or W. A D gene is named only where the DNA matches it firmly. Only part of the rows carry a size: once, few, many, or a class if the clone is expanded.

d_gene: NA; j_gene: TRBJ2-6; v_gene: TRBV19; abundance: NA; CDR3nt: TGTGCCAGTGGGGTTGTTGGGGCCAACGTCCTGACTTTC; CDR3aa: CASGVVGANVLTF
d_gene: TRBD1; j_gene: TRBJ2-3; v_gene: TRBV2; abundance: NA; CDR3nt: TGTGCCAGCAGTGGACAGGGAGGCACAGATACGCAGTATTTT; CDR3aa: CASSGQGGTDTQYF
d_gene: NA; j_gene: TRBJ2-5; v_gene: TRBV5-4; abundance: NA; CDR3nt: TGTGCCAGCAGCCACAGGGATATAGAGACCCAGTACTTC; CDR3aa: CASSHRDIETQYF
d_gene: NA; j_gene: TRBJ1-5; v_gene: TRBV18; abundance: NA; CDR3nt: TGTGCCAGCTCACCACAGGGGAGCAATCAGCCCCAGCATTTT; CDR3aa: CASSPQGSNQPQHF
d_gene: TRBD1; j_gene: TRBJ2-1; v_gene: TRBV28; abundance: NA; CDR3nt: TGTGCCAGCAGGCCGGGACAGGGGGCTTGGTCGCAGTTCTTC; CDR3aa: CASRPGQGAWSQFF
d_gene: NA; j_gene: TRBJ1-2; v_gene: TRBV2; abundance: NA; CDR3nt: TGTGCCAGCAGAGGAGGGTCATATGGCTACACCTTC; CDR3aa: CASRGGSYGYTF
d_gene: NA; j_gene: TRBJ1-5; v_gene: TRBV28; abundance: once; CDR3nt: TGTGCCAGCAGTTTAGACCGACCCAATCAGCCCCAGCATTTT; CDR3aa: CASSLDRPNQPQHF
d_gene: NA; j_gene: TRBJ2-1; v_gene: TRBV29-1; abundance: NA; CDR3nt: TGCAGCGTAACAACCGGGACACCCTTCTTC; CDR3aa: CSVTTGTPFF
d_gene: TRBD2; j_gene: TRBJ2-7; v_gene: TRBV7-6; abundance: NA; CDR3nt: TGTGCCAGCAGCTTCAGACTAGCGGGAGCCTACGAGCAGTACTTC; CDR3aa: CASSFRLAGAYEQYF
d_gene: NA; j_gene: TRBJ1-1; v_gene: TRBV18; abundance: once; CDR3nt: TGTGCCAGCTCACGCCCACCGGCTCCCGGGGAGGTCGGCACTGAAGCTTTCTTT; CDR3aa: CASSRPPAPGEVGTEAFF
d_gene: NA; j_gene: TRBJ2-6; v_gene: TRBV4-2; abundance: NA; CDR3nt: TGTGCCAGCAGCCCCAGGGGAGCCCTAAGCTCTGGGGCCAACGTCCTGACTTTC; CDR3aa: CASSPRGALSSGANVLTF
d_gene: TRBD2; j_gene: TRBJ2-1; v_gene: TRBV6-5; abundance: NA; CDR3nt: TGTGCCAGCAGTTACTCCGGGACTAGCGGGAGGGGTGAGCAGTTCTTC; CDR3aa: CASSYSGTSGRGEQFF
d_gene: TRBD1; j_gene: TRBJ2-7; v_gene: TRBV5-5; abundance: NA; CDR3nt: TGTGCCAGCAGCCTCAGATTTACGACAGGGGGCGAGCAGTACTTC; CDR3aa: CASSLRFTTGGEQYF
d_gene: TRBD1; j_gene: TRBJ1-5; v_gene: TRBV7-7; abundance: NA; CDR3nt: TGTGCCAGCAGCTTCCGGGACAGGGGCCTCTATTCTAGCAATCAGCCCCAGCATTTT; CDR3aa: CASSFRDRGLYSSNQPQHF
d_gene: TRBD1; j_gene: TRBJ1-2; v_gene: TRBV14; abundance: once; CDR3nt: TGTGCCAGCAGCCAGGGACAGGGGCCCCGCTTTGGCTACACCTTC; CDR3aa: CASSQGQGPRFGYTF
d_gene: TRBD1; j_gene: TRBJ1-1; v_gene: TRBV7-2; abundance: NA; CDR3nt: TGTGCCAGCAGCCAACAGGGGACAGTGAACACTGAAGCTTTCTTT; CDR3aa: CASSQQGTVNTEAFF
d_gene: TRBD1; j_gene: TRBJ2-7; v_gene: TRBV2; abundance: NA; CDR3nt: TGTGCCAGCAGTCGAAGGGGACAGCGCTACGAGCAGTACTTC; CDR3aa: CASSRRGQRYEQYF
d_gene: TRBD2; j_gene: TRBJ2-1; v_gene: TRBV4-3; abundance: NA; CDR3nt: TGCGCCAGCAGCCAAGAAGATGGACTAGCGGAGGGGGTATACGGTGAGCAGTTCTTC; CDR3aa: CASSQEDGLAEGVYGEQFF
d_gene: TRBD2; j_gene: TRBJ2-2; v_gene: TRBV7-2; abundance: once; CDR3nt: TGTGCCAGCAGCTTAGTACGACTAGCGGGAGCTGGGGAGCTGTTTTTT; CDR3aa: CASSLVRLAGAGELFF
d_gene: NA; j_gene: TRBJ2-1; v_gene: TRBV2; abundance: once; CDR3nt: TGTGCCAGCGGGGGCCTCAGTTATGAGCAGTTCTTC; CDR3aa: CASGGLSYEQFF
d_gene: TRBD1; j_gene: TRBJ1-1; v_gene: TRBV5-6; abundance: few; CDR3nt: TGTGCCAGCAGCCTCCGGGACAGGGTTGGACGGAACACTGAAGCTTTCTTT; CDR3aa: CASSLRDRVGRNTEAFF
d_gene: TRBD1; j_gene: TRBJ2-7; v_gene: TRBV28; abundance: NA; CDR3nt: TGTGCCAGCAGTACTGGGACAGGAAACTCCTACGAGCAGTACTTC; CDR3aa: CASSTGTGNSYEQYF
d_gene: NA; j_gene: TRBJ2-1; v_gene: TRBV29-1; abundance: NA; CDR3nt: TGCAGCGTCGCCACAGGACCGAGGTACAATGAGCAGTTCTTC; CDR3aa: CSVATGPRYNEQFF
d_gene: NA; j_gene: TRBJ1-3; v_gene: TRBV6-1; abundance: NA; CDR3nt: TGTGCCAGCAGTGAAGCTGGGGGATACACCATATATTTT; CDR3aa: CASSEAGGYTIYF
d_gene: TRBD1; j_gene: TRBJ1-2; v_gene: TRBV6-5; abundance: NA; CDR3nt: TGTGCCAGCAGGGCTCGGCAGGGGGCGTACTATGGCTACACCTTC; CDR3aa: CASRARQGAYYGYTF
d_gene: TRBD1; j_gene: TRBJ2-1; v_gene: TRBV2; abundance: few; CDR3nt: TGTGCCAGCAGGGATGACAGGGGGCGGTACAATGAGCAGTTCTTC; CDR3aa: CASRDDRGRYNEQFF
d_gene: NA; j_gene: TRBJ1-5; v_gene: TRBV21-1; abundance: NA; CDR3nt: TGTGCCAGCAGCAAAGATTGGGACAAGGGCAATCAGCCCCAGCATTTT; CDR3aa: CASSKDWDKGNQPQHF
d_gene: NA; j_gene: TRBJ2-7; v_gene: TRBV6-5; abundance: NA; CDR3nt: TGTGCCAGCAGTTACGTAAGGGAATGGTCCTACGAGCAGTACTTC; CDR3aa: CASSYVREWSYEQYF
d_gene: NA; j_gene: TRBJ2-3; v_gene: TRBV7-2; abundance: NA; CDR3nt: TGTGCCAGCAGCTTCAACAGGGTATTTGGCACAGATACGCAGTATTTT; CDR3aa: CASSFNRVFGTDTQYF
d_gene: NA; j_gene: TRBJ1-5; v_gene: TRBV19; abundance: NA; CDR3nt: TGTGCCAGTAGTCTCGGGGGGACGGGTCATCAGCCCCAGCATTTT; CDR3aa: CASSLGGTGHQPQHF
d_gene: TRBD2; j_gene: TRBJ2-2; v_gene: TRBV19; abundance: NA; CDR3nt: TGTGCCAGTACCCCCGGGACTAGCGGGGTAGGGGAGCTGTTTTTT; CDR3aa: CASTPGTSGVGELFF
d_gene: NA; j_gene: TRBJ1-1; v_gene: TRBV30; abundance: NA; CDR3nt: TGTGCCTGGAACGTAGATGAAGCTTTCTTT; CDR3aa: CAWNVDEAFF
d_gene: NA; j_gene: TRBJ2-7; v_gene: TRBV29-1; abundance: NA; CDR3nt: TGCAGCGTTGAGGACACCAGAACCTCCTACGAGCAGTACTTC; CDR3aa: CSVEDTRTSYEQYF
d_gene: NA; j_gene: TRBJ2-5; v_gene: TRBV5-1; abundance: NA; CDR3nt: TGCGCCAGCAGCCAAACCGGACAGACCCAAGAGACCCAGTACTTC; CDR3aa: CASSQTGQTQETQYF
d_gene: NA; j_gene: TRBJ2-7; v_gene: TRBV27; abundance: NA; CDR3nt: TGTGCCAGCAGTTCCCCCAATTTCGGTAATGGCGAGCAGTACTTC; CDR3aa: CASSSPNFGNGEQYF
d_gene: TRBD2; j_gene: TRBJ2-5; v_gene: TRBV5-1; abundance: NA; CDR3nt: TGCGCCAGCAGCCGAACGACTAGCGGGAGGTCCCAAGAGACCCAGTACTTC; CDR3aa: CASSRTTSGRSQETQYF
d_gene: NA; j_gene: TRBJ2-1; v_gene: TRBV9; abundance: once; CDR3nt: TGTGCCAGCAGCGTAGGCGGGGTGGCCTACAATGAGCAGTTCTTC; CDR3aa: CASSVGGVAYNEQFF
d_gene: NA; j_gene: TRBJ1-3; v_gene: TRBV6-5; abundance: NA; CDR3nt: TGTGCCAGCAGTTCTACGTTTCTCACGAGGGGAAACACCATATATTTT; CDR3aa: CASSSTFLTRGNTIYF
d_gene: NA; j_gene: TRBJ1-2; v_gene: TRBV30; abundance: once; CDR3nt: TGTGCCTGGAGTACCTCGGGAGGAAGAAACTATGGCTACACCTTC; CDR3aa: CAWSTSGGRNYGYTF
d_gene: NA; j_gene: TRBJ1-3; v_gene: TRBV12-5; abundance: NA; CDR3nt: TGTGCTAGTGCCTCAGCTCTTGGAAACACCATATATTTT; CDR3aa: CASASALGNTIYF
d_gene: NA; j_gene: TRBJ2-7; v_gene: TRBV5-6; abundance: NA; CDR3nt: TGTGCCAGCAGCATACTCGGGACAAGGGGCTACGAGCAGTACTTC; CDR3aa: CASSILGTRGYEQYF
d_gene: NA; j_gene: TRBJ1-2; v_gene: TRBV7-2; abundance: NA; CDR3nt: TGTGCCAGCAGCTTAGCGAAATATGGCTACACCTTC; CDR3aa: CASSLAKYGYTF
d_gene: NA; j_gene: TRBJ2-5; v_gene: TRBV7-9; abundance: NA; CDR3nt: TGTGCCAGCAGCTTAGTGGTCGTGGGAGGCCCGGGAGAGACCCAGTACTTC; CDR3aa: CASSLVVVGGPGETQYF
d_gene: TRBD1; j_gene: TRBJ2-7; v_gene: TRBV6-1; abundance: once; CDR3nt: TGTGCCAGCAGACCGGGACAGGGGGTTTACGAGCAGTACTTC; CDR3aa: CASRPGQGVYEQYF
d_gene: NA; j_gene: TRBJ1-2; v_gene: TRBV30; abundance: NA; CDR3nt: TGTGCCTGGAGTGACGGAGAGAAGGATACAGCCTTC; CDR3aa: CAWSDGEKDTAF
d_gene: TRBD2; j_gene: TRBJ2-2; v_gene: TRBV11-2; abundance: NA; CDR3nt: TGTGCCAGCAGCTTAGATATTGGTCAGCGGGAGACCGGGGAGCTGTTTTTT; CDR3aa: CASSLDIGQRETGELFF
d_gene: NA; j_gene: TRBJ1-4; v_gene: TRBV28; abundance: NA; CDR3nt: TGTGCCAGCAGTCCGCTTGCGGGAGCTAATGAAAAACTGTTTTTT; CDR3aa: CASSPLAGANEKLFF
d_gene: NA; j_gene: TRBJ1-2; v_gene: TRBV19; abundance: NA; CDR3nt: TGTGCCAGTACGCCGCCGGACAGAGATGGCTACACCTTC; CDR3aa: CASTPPDRDGYTF
d_gene: NA; j_gene: TRBJ2-7; v_gene: TRBV6-5; abundance: NA; CDR3nt: TGTGCCAGCAGCAGCGGACAGTCCACCGAGCAGTACTTC; CDR3aa: CASSSGQSTEQYF
d_gene: NA; j_gene: TRBJ2-3; v_gene: TRBV7-3; abundance: NA; CDR3nt: TGTGCCAGCAGCTTACAGGGGATTGAAACAGATACGCAGTATTTT; CDR3aa: CASSLQGIETDTQYF
d_gene: NA; j_gene: TRBJ2-3; v_gene: TRBV20-1; abundance: NA; CDR3nt: TGCAGTGCTTACACAGATACGCAGTATTTT; CDR3aa: CSAYTDTQYF
d_gene: NA; j_gene: TRBJ1-1; v_gene: TRBV5-1; abundance: NA; CDR3nt: TGCGCCAGCAGCATTACAGCGAACACTGAAGCTTTCTTT; CDR3aa: CASSITANTEAFF
d_gene: NA; j_gene: TRBJ2-1; v_gene: TRBV4-3; abundance: NA; CDR3nt: TGCGCCAGCAGCCCCACTAGTGGTCGCAACAATGAGCAGTTCTTC; CDR3aa: CASSPTSGRNNEQFF